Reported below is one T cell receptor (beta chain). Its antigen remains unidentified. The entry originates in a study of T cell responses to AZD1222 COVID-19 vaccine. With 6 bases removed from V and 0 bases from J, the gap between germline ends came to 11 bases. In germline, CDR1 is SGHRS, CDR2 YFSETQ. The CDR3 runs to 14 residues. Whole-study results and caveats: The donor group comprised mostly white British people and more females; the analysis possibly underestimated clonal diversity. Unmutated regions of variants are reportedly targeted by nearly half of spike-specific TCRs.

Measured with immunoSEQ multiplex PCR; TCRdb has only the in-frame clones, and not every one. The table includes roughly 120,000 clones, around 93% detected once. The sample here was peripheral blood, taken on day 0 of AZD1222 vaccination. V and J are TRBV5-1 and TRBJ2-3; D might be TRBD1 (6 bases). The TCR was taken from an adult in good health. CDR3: CASKRQASTDTQYF. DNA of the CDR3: TGCGCCAGCAAAAGACAGGCTAGCACAGATACGCAGTATTTT.